Listed below are T cell receptor beta chains from one sample, sequenced in a study of early T cells in non-severe SARS-CoV-2 infection. TCRdb ran MiXCR on the 5' RACE reads and lists one entry per CDR3 protein. Among around 66,000 distinct CDR3 sequences listed, about 13% were seen once. The sequencing input was whole blood. The receptors stem from an adult who was a healthcare worker with PCR-confirmed SARS-CoV-2 infection or an uninfected control (not recorded which). Both conserved end residues are part of each CDR3. A D gene is named only where the DNA matches it firmly. Only some rows state a clone size, as once, few, many or a class for expanded clones.

clone size: -; D gene: -; V gene: TRBV7-2; J gene: TRBJ1-5; CDR3 DNA: TGTGCCAGCAGCTTAGATGGGGGCTTGAGTCAGCCCCAGCATTTT; CDR3 protein: CASSLDGGLSQPQHF
clone size: many; D gene: TRBD2; V gene: TRBV9; J gene: TRBJ2-1; CDR3 DNA: TGTGCCAGCAGCGTATGGGACAGCCTAGCGGGAGTACCCTACAATGAGCAGTTCTTC; CDR3 protein: CASSVWDSLAGVPYNEQFF
clone size: few; D gene: -; V gene: TRBV7-9; J gene: TRBJ1-1; CDR3 DNA: TGTGCCAGCAGCTTGGCGGGGACCCCCACTGAAGCTTTCTTT; CDR3 protein: CASSLAGTPTEAFF
clone size: many; D gene: -; V gene: TRBV7-9; J gene: TRBJ2-1; CDR3 DNA: TGTGCCACCCAAATAATGGTGGACAATGAGCAGTTCTTC; CDR3 protein: CATQIMVDNEQFF
clone size: -; D gene: TRBD1; V gene: TRBV7-2; J gene: TRBJ2-7; CDR3 DNA: TGTGCCAGCAGCTTAGGCACAGGGGTGGGGGAGCAGTACTTC; CDR3 protein: CASSLGTGVGEQYF
clone size: many; D gene: -; V gene: TRBV14; J gene: TRBJ1-1; CDR3 DNA: TGTGCCAGCAGCCAAGGAACGGGCACTGAAGCTTTCTTT; CDR3 protein: CASSQGTGTEAFF
clone size: -; D gene: -; V gene: TRBV3-1; J gene: TRBJ2-1; CDR3 DNA: TGTGCCAGCAGCCAAGGAGTGGACCAGGGGTCTGAGCAGTTCTTC; CDR3 protein: CASSQGVDQGSEQFF
clone size: -; D gene: -; V gene: TRBV28; J gene: TRBJ1-6; CDR3 DNA: TGTGCCAGCAGCCATCAAGGAGGGCTTAGGCTTTATAATTCACCCCTCCACTTT; CDR3 protein: CASSHQGGLRLYNSPLHF
clone size: few; D gene: TRBD1; V gene: TRBV27; J gene: TRBJ1-4; CDR3 DNA: TGTGCCAGCAGGCTACAGGGGGCGCGTGAAAAACTGTTTTTT; CDR3 protein: CASRLQGAREKLFF
clone size: -; D gene: -; V gene: TRBV5-1; J gene: TRBJ2-5; CDR3 DNA: TGCGCCAGCAGCTTGGAGGGCAGGGCTCAGGGAGAGACCCAGTACTTC; CDR3 protein: CASSLEGRAQGETQYF
clone size: -; D gene: -; V gene: TRBV20-1; J gene: TRBJ2-5; CDR3 DNA: TGCAGTGCCCCTGTCGTGGGCACCCAAGAGACCCAGTACTTC; CDR3 protein: CSAPVVGTQETQYF
clone size: many; D gene: -; V gene: TRBV7-3; J gene: TRBJ2-1; CDR3 DNA: TGTGCCAGCAGCCCCCTAGTAGCTGGTGAGCAGTTCTTC; CDR3 protein: CASSPLVAGEQFF
clone size: -; D gene: TRBD1; V gene: TRBV4-2; J gene: TRBJ2-7; CDR3 DNA: TGTGCCAGCAGCCAGACAGGGGGCTCCTACGAGCAGTACTTC; CDR3 protein: CASSQTGGSYEQYF
clone size: -; D gene: TRBD1; V gene: TRBV29-1; J gene: TRBJ2-2; CDR3 DNA: TGCAGCGTTGGTCAGGGGACAGGGGGTTCTGGGCTGTTTTTT; CDR3 protein: CSVGQGTGGSGLFF
clone size: few; D gene: -; V gene: TRBV6-1; J gene: TRBJ1-6; CDR3 DNA: TGTGCCAGCAGTGAAAACCGGGCGATAAATTCACCCCTCCACTTT; CDR3 protein: CASSENRAINSPLHF
clone size: many; D gene: -; V gene: TRBV13; J gene: TRBJ2-7; CDR3 DNA: TGTGCCAGCAGCTTAGGAACATTCTACGAGCAGTACTTC; CDR3 protein: CASSLGTFYEQYF
clone size: many; D gene: -; V gene: TRBV6-1; J gene: TRBJ1-5; CDR3 DNA: TGTGCCAGCAGGCAAAGGACCGCGGACGGGCCCCAGCATTTT; CDR3 protein: CASRQRTADGPQHF
clone size: -; D gene: TRBD2; V gene: TRBV7-3; J gene: TRBJ2-2; CDR3 DNA: TGTGCCAGCAGCCTGACGACTAGCGGGGCCACCGGGGAGCTGTTTTTT; CDR3 protein: CASSLTTSGATGELFF
clone size: -; D gene: -; V gene: TRBV28; J gene: TRBJ2-7; CDR3 DNA: TGTGCCAGCAGTGCCATCGGCTTAAGTGTATCCTACGAGCAGTACTTC; CDR3 protein: CASSAIGLSVSYEQYF
clone size: few; D gene: TRBD1; V gene: TRBV29-1; J gene: TRBJ1-4; CDR3 DNA: TGCAGCGGGACGGGACAGGGCGTAAATGAAAAACTGTTTTTT; CDR3 protein: CSGTGQGVNEKLFF
clone size: -; D gene: TRBD2; V gene: TRBV7-2; J gene: TRBJ2-1; CDR3 DNA: TGTGCCAGCAGCTTACGGGGGAGGGCCCTCGATGAGCAGTTCTTC; CDR3 protein: CASSLRGRALDEQFF
clone size: few; D gene: TRBD2; V gene: TRBV6-5; J gene: TRBJ2-7; CDR3 DNA: TGTGCCAGCAGTTACTCGCTACTAGCGCCAGGCTACGAGCAGTACTTC; CDR3 protein: CASSYSLLAPGYEQYF
clone size: few; D gene: TRBD2; V gene: TRBV11-2; J gene: TRBJ2-2; CDR3 DNA: TGTGCCAGCGGGACTAGTTGGAATACCGGGGAGCTGTTTTTT; CDR3 protein: CASGTSWNTGELFF
clone size: many; D gene: -; V gene: TRBV2; J gene: TRBJ2-7; CDR3 DNA: TGTGCCAGCAGTGTTTTTGGGGGGAGGACAGGAGCCTACGTGGAGCAGTACTTC; CDR3 protein: CASSVFGGRTGAYVEQYF
clone size: few; D gene: -; V gene: TRBV6-1; J gene: TRBJ2-7; CDR3 DNA: TGTGCCAGCCTGGACATCGCTAGGGACGAGCAGTACTTC; CDR3 protein: CASLDIARDEQYF
clone size: few; D gene: -; V gene: TRBV29-1; J gene: TRBJ1-1; CDR3 DNA: TGCAGCGTTCTGAAAGGCTCAGGGGCCGGGTCTGAAGCTTTCTTT; CDR3 protein: CSVLKGSGAGSEAFF
clone size: few; D gene: TRBD2; V gene: TRBV28; J gene: TRBJ2-7; CDR3 DNA: TGTGCCAGCTCGGAACTAGCGGGAGGGTACTACGAGCAGTACTTC; CDR3 protein: CASSELAGGYYEQYF